In this sample, the clone carrying this T cell receptor (beta chain) turned up a few times. A junction boundary mismatches the germline segment, possibly from a read error. This sample is drawn from a study of cytomegalovirus exposure and HLA in healthy donors. 13 Jbeta primers and 60 Vbeta primers were used for the PCR. Clones were read by immunoSEQ multiplex PCR, and TCRdb kept only the in-frame ones, dropping some. The data contain about 140,000 clones, roughly 77% of them singletons. The clonotype comes from a middle-aged man in good health and CMV-seronegative. Sequenced sample: PBMCs.

CDR3 nucleotides: TGTTCCAGCAGCTTCTATAAGGTACAGGGCATCCATGGCTACACCTTC. Amino acid sequence: CSSSFYKVQGIHGYTF. The V gene is TRBV7-9, the J gene TRBJ1-2; a possible D gene is TRBD1 (6 bases). In germline, CDR1 is SEHNR, CDR2 FQNEAQ (reference sequence). This CDR3 comprises 16 residues.